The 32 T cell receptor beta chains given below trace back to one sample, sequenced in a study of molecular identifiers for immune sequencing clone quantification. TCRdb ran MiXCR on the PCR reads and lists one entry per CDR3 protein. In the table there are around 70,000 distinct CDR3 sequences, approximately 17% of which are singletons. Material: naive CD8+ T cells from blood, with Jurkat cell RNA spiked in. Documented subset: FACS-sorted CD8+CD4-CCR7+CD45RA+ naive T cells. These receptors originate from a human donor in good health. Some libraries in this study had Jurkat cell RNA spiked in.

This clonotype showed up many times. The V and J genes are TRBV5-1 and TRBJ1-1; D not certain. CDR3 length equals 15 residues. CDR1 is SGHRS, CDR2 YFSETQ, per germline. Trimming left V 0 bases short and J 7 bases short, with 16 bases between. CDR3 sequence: CASSLVAGWIDEAFF. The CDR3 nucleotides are TGCGCCAGCAGCTTGGTTGCGGGATGGATCGATGAAGCTTTCTTT.

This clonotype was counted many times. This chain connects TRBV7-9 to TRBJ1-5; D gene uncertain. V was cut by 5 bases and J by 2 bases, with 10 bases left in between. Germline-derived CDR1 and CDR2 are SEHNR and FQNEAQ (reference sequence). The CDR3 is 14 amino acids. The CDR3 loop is CASSPVLGNQPQHF. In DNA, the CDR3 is TGTGCCAGCAGCCCAGTTCTTGGCAATCAGCCCCAGCATTTT.

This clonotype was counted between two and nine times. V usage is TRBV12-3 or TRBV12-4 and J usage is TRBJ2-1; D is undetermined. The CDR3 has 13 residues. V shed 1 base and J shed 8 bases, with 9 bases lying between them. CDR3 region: CASSLVASHEQFF. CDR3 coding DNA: TGTGCCAGCAGTTTAGTGGCTTCTCATGAGCAGTTCTTC.

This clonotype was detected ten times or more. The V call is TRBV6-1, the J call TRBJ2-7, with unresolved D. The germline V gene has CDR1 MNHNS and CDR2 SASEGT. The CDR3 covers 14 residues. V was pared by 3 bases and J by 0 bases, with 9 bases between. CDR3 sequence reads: CASSDSSSSYEQYF. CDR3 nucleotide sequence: TGTGCCAGCAGTGACTCGTCGAGCTCCTACGAGCAGTACTTC.

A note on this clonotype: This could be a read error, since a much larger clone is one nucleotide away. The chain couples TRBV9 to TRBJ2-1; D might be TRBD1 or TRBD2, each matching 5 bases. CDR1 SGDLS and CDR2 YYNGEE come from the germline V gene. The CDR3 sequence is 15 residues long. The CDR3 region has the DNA TGTGTCAGCAGCTTCGACAGCGGAATGTACAATGAGCAGTTCTTC. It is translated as CVSSFDSGMYNEQFF.

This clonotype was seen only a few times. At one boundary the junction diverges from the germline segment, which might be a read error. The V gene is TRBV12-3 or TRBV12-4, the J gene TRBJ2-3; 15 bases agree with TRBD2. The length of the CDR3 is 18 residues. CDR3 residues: CASSGLAGGPSRSNTRYF. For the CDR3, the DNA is TGTGCCAGCAGCGGACTAGCGGGAGGGCCCTCTCGGTCGAATACGCGGTATTTT.

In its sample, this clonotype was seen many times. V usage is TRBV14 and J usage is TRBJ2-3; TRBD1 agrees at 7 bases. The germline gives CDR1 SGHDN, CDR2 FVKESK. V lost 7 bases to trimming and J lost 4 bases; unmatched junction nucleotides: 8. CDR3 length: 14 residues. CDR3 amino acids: CASTTHRGADTQYF. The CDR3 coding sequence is TGTGCCAGCACCACTCACAGGGGAGCAGATACGCAGTATTTT.

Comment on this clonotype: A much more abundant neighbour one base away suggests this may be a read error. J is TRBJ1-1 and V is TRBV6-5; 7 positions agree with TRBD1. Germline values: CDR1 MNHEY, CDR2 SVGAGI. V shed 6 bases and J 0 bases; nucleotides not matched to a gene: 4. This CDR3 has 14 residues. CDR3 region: CASRWDSVNTEAFF. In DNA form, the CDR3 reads TGTGCCAGCAGATGGGACAGTGTGAACACTGAAGCTTTCTTT.

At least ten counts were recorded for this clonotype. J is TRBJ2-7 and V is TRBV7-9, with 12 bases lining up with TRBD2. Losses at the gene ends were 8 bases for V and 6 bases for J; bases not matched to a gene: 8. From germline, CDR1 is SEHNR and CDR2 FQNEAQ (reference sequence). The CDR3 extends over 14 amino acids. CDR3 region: CASEGLAGFVEQYF. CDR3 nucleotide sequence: TGTGCCAGCGAAGGACTAGCGGGATTTGTCGAGCAGTACTTC.

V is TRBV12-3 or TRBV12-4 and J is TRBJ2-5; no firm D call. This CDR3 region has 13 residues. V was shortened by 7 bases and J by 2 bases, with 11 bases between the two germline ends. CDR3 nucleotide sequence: TGTGCCAGCACCGCTAAGCAACAAGAGACCCAGTACTTC. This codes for CASTAKQQETQYF.

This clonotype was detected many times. This CDR3 is CSAPPGLAGVGEQFF. The CDR3 bases are TGCAGCGCTCCCCCCGGACTAGCGGGAGTTGGTGAGCAGTTCTTC. The rearrangement links TRBV29-1 to TRBJ2-1; 13 bases line up with TRBD2. The V gene end was trimmed by 7 bases and the J gene end by 9 bases; junction bases not matched to a gene: 12. This CDR3 has 15 residues. Germline V gene lookup returns CDR1 SQVTM and CDR2 ANQGSEA.

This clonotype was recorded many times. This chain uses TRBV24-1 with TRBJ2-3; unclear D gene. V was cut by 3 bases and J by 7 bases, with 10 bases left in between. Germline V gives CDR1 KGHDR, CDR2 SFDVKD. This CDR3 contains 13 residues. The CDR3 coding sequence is TGTGCCACCAGTGATCATGCTGGCTATACGCAGTATTTT. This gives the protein CATSDHAGYTQYF.

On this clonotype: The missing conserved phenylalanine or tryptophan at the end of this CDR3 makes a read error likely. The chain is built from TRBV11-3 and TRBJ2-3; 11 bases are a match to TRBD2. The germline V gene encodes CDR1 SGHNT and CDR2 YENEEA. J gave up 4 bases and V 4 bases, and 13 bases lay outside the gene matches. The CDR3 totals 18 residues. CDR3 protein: CASSSLAGAPHEADTQYL. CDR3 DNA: TGTGCCAGCAGCTCACTAGCGGGAGCGCCGCACGAAGCAGATACGCAGTATTTA.

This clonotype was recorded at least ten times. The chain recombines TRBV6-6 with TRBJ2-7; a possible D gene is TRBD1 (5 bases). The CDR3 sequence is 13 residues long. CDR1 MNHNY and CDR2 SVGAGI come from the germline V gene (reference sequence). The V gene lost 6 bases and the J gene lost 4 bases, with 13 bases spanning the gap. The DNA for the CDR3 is TGTGCCAGCAGCAGGGTTTTAGAGTACGAGCAGTACTTC. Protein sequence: CASSRVLEYEQYF.

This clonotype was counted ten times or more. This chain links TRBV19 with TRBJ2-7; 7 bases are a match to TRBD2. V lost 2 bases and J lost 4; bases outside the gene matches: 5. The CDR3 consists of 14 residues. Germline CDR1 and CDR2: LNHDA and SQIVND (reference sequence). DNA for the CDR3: TGTGCCAGTAGTATAACCAGCGGGGAATACGAGCAGTACTTC. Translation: CASSITSGEYEQYF.

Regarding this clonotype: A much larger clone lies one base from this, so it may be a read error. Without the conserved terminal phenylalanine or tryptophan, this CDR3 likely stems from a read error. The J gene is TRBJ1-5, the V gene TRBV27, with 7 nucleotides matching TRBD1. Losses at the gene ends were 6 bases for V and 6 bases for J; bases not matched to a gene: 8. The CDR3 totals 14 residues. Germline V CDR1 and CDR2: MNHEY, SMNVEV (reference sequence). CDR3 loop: CASSRQGPFQPQHL. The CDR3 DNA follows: TGTGCCAGCAGCAGACAGGGCCCGTTTCAGCCCCAGCATCTT.

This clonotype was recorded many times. CDR3 in amino acids: CAINPLDRVDGYTF. The CDR3 DNA follows: TGTGCCATCAATCCCCTGGACAGGGTTGACGGCTACACCTTC. This chain uses TRBV10-3 with TRBJ1-2, with 8 positions matching TRBD1. The J segment lost 8 bases and the V segment lost 7 bases, leaving 12 bases of the junction unmatched. This CDR3 comprises 14 residues. Germline loops: CDR1 ENHRY, CDR2 SYGVKD.

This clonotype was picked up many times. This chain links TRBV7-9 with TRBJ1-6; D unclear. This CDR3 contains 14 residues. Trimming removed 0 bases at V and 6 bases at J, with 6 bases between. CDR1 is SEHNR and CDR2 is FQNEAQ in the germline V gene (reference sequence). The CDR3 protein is CASSLASVNSPLHF. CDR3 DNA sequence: TGTGCCAGCAGCTTAGCCAGCGTTAATTCACCCCTCCACTTT.

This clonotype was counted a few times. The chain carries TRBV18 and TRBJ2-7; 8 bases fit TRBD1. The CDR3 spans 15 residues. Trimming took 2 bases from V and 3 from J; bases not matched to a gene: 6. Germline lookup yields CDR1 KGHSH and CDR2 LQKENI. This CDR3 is CASSPRKTGGYEQYF. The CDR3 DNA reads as TGTGCCAGCTCACCAAGAAAAACAGGGGGCTACGAGCAGTACTTC.

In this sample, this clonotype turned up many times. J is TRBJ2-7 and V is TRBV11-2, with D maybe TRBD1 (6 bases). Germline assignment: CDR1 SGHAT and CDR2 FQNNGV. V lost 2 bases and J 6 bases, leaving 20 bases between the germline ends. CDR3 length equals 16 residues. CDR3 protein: CASSLTHTGRGGEQYF. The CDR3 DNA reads TGTGCCAGCAGCTTAACACATACAGGGAGAGGCGGCGAGCAGTACTTC.

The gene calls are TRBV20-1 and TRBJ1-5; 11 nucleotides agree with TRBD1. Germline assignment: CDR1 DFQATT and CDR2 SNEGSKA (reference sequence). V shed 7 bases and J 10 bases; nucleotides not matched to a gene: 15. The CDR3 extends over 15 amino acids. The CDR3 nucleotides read TGCAGTGTTAATTCCGGGACAGGGGGATTCGGACCCCAGCATTTT. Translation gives CSVNSGTGGFGPQHF.

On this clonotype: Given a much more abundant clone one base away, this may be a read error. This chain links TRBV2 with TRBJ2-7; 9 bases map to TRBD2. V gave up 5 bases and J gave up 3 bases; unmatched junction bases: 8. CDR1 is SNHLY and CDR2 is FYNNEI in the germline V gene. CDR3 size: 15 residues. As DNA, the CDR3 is TGTGCCAGCAGTCGCCCCGGGACTAGCAGCTACGAGCAGTACTTC. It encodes CASSRPGTSSYEQYF.

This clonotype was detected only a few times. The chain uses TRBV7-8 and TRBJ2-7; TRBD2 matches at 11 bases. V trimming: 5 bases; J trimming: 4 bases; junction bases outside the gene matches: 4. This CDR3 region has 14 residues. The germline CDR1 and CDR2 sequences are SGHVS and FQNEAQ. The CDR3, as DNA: TGTGCCAGCAGCACAACTAGCGGGGGATACGAGCAGTACTTC. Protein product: CASSTTSGGYEQYF.

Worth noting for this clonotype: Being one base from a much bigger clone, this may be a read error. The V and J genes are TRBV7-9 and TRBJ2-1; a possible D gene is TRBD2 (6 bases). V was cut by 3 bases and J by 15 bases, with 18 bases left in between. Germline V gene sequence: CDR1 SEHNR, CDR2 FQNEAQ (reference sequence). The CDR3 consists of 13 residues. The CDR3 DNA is TGTGCCAGCAGCTTGCCCCGGGACTTGGTTGGGTTCTTC. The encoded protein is CASSLPRDLVGFF.

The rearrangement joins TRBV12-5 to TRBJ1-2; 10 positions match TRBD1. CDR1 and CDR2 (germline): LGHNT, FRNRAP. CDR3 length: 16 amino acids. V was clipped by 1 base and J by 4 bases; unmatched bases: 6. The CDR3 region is CASGLAGTGVVYGYTF. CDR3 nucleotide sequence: TGTGCTAGTGGTTTGGCCGGGACAGGGGTCGTCTATGGCTACACCTTC.

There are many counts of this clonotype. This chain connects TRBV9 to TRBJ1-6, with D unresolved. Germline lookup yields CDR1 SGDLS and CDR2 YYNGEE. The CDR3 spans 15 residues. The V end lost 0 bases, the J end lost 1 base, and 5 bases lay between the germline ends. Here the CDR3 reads CASSVGGSYNSPLHF. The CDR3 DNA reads TGTGCCAGCAGCGTAGGGGGTTCCTATAATTCACCCCTCCACTTT.

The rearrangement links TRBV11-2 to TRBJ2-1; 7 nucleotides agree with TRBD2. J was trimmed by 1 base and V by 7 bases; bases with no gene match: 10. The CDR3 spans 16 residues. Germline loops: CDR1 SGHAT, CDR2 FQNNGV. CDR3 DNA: TGTGCCAGCACTTCAGTGGGGGGGGTGTCCTACAATGAGCAGTTCTTC. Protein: CASTSVGGVSYNEQFF.

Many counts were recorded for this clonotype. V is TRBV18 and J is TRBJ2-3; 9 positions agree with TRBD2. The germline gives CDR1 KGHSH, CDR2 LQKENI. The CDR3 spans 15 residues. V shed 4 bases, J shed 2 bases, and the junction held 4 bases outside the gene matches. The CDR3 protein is CASSLAGGVTDTQYF. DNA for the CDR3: TGTGCCAGCTCACTGGCGGGAGGGGTCACAGATACGCAGTATTTT.

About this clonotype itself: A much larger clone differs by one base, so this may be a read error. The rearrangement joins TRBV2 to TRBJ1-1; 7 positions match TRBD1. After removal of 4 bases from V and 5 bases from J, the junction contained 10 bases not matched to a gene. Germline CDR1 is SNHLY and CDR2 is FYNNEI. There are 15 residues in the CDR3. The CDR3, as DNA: TGTGCCAGCAGTGGCAAGACAGGGCGGAGAACTGAAGCTTTCTTT. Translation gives CASSGKTGRRTEAFF.

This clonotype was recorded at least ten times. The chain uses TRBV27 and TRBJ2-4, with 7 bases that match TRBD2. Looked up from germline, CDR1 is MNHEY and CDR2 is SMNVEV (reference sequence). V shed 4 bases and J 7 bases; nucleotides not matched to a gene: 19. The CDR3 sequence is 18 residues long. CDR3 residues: CASSSPVEGGPLGNIQYF. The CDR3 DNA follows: TGTGCCAGCAGTTCCCCGGTGGAGGGAGGGCCATTGGGGAACATTCAGTACTTC.

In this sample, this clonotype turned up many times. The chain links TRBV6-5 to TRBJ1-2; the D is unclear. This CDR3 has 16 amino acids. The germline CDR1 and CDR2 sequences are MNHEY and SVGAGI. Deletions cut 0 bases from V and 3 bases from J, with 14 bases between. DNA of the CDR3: TGTGCCAGCAGTTACTCACCCTTCGGGGTTGACTATGGCTACACCTTC. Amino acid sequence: CASSYSPFGVDYGYTF.

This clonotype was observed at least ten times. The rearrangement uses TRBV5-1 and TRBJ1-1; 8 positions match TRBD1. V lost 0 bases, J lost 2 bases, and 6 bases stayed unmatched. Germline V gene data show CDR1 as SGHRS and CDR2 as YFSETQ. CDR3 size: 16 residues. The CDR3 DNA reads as TGCGCCAGCAGCTTGGAGGGACAGGAAGCAAACACTGAAGCTTTCTTT. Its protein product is CASSLEGQEANTEAFF.